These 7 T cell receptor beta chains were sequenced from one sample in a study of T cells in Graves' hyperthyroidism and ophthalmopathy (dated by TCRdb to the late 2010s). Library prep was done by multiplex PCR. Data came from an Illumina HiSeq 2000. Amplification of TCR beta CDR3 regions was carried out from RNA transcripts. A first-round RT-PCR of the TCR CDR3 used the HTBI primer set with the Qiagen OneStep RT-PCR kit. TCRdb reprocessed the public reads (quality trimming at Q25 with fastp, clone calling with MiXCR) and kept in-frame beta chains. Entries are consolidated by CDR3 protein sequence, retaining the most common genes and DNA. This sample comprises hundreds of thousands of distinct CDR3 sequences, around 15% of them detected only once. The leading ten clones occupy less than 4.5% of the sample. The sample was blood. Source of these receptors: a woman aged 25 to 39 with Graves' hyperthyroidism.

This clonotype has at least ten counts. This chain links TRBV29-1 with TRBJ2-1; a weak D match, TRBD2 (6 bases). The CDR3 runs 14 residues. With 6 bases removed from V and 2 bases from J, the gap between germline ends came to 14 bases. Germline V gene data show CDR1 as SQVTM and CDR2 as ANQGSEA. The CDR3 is CSVQRPGAYNEQFF. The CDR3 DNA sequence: TGCAGCGTGCAACGACCGGGAGCCTACAATGAGCAGTTCTTC.

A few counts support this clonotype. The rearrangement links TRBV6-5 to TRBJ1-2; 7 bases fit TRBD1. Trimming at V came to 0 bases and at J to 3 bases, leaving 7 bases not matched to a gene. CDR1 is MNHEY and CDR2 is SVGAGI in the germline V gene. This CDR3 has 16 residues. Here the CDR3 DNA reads TGTGCCAGCAGTTACTCTACAGGGGCTCATCACTATGGCTACACCTTC. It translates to CASSYSTGAHHYGYTF.

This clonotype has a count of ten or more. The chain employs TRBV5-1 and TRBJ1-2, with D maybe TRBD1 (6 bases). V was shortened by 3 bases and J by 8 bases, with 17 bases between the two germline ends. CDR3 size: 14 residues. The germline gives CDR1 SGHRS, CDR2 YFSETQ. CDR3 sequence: CASSSRDTVGGYTF. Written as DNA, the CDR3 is TGCGCCAGCAGCTCCCGGGACACCGTTGGGGGCTACACCTTC.

The CDR3 sequence is CSVDIEYEQYF. The DNA of the CDR3 is TGCAGCGTTGACATAGAGTACGAGCAGTACTTC. The chain employs TRBV29-1 and TRBJ2-7; D is unresolved. The ends were cut back, 3 bases at V and 4 bases at J, with 7 bases in the middle. This CDR3 is built from 11 residues. Germline assignment: CDR1 SQVTM and CDR2 ANQGSEA.

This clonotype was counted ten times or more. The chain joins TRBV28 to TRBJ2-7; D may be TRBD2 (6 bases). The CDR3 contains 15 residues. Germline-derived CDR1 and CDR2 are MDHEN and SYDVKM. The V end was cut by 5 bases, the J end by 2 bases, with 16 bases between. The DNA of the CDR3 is TGTGCCAGCAGTCCCGTCCGGACGGGGGCCTACGAGCAGTACTTC. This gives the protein CASSPVRTGAYEQYF.

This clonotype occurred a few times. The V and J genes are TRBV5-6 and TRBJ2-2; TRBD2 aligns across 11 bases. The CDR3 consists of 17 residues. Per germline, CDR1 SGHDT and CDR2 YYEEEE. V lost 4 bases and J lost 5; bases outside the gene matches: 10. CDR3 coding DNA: TGTGCCAGCAGCCCTAGAGGACTAGCGGGTGGGACCGGGGAGCTGTTTTTT. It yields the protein CASSPRGLAGGTGELFF.

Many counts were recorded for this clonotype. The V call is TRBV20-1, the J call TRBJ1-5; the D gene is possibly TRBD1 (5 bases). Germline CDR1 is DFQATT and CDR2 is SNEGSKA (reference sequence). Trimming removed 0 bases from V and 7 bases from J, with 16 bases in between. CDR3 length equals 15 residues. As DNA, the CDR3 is TGCAGTGCTAGAGATGGGGTCAGGGACTCCCAGCCCCAGCATTTT. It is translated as CSARDGVRDSQPQHF.